A single sample gave rise to the 6 T cell receptor beta chains below, sequenced in a study of patients and donors after allogeneic stem cell transplantation. MiXCR, applied by TCRdb to the RT-PCR reads, yields one record per CDR3 protein. Among a few hundred thousand distinct CDR3 sequences, roughly 14% were seen once, and the ten largest hold more than 9%. Sequencing was done on a sample of blood, either unsorted or a sorted T cell fraction (not recorded which). The receptors come from a human donor who was either an allogeneic HSCT recipient or a stem cell or donor lymphocyte infusion donor (not recorded which). It is not recorded whose cells these are; they may come from a transplant donor.

This rearrangement joins TRBV7-2 to TRBJ2-7; D not resolved. CDR3 size: 12 residues. The germline CDR1 and CDR2 sequences are SGHTA and FQGNSA. V gave up 1 base and J gave up 9 bases, with 10 bases separating them. The chain's CDR3 is CASSLGQDGQYF. In DNA form, the CDR3 reads TGTGCCAGCAGCTTAGGCCAGGACGGGCAGTACTTC.

CDR3 sequence (DNA): TGTGCCAGCAGATCCGGGGCCTCAACTAATGAAAAACTGTTTTTT. It specifies CASRSGASTNEKLFF. The rearrangement links TRBV6-9 to TRBJ1-4; possibly TRBD1 for D (5 bases). Trimming left V 6 bases short and J 0 bases short, with 11 bases between. This CDR3 has 15 residues. In germline, CDR1 is MNHGY, CDR2 SVAAGI.

This clonotype has a count of ten or more. This chain joins TRBV10-3 and TRBJ1-1; D is unclear. V lost 2 bases and J 1 base, leaving 5 bases between the germline ends. The CDR3 loop spans 13 amino acids. The V gene's germline CDR1 is ENHRY and CDR2 SYGVKD. In DNA form, the CDR3 reads TGTGCCATCAGTGAGAACAGGAACACTGAAGCTTTCTTT. It specifies CAISENRNTEAFF.

This clonotype was counted ten times or more. V gene TRBV12-3 or TRBV12-4 combines with J gene TRBJ2-7; perhaps TRBD2 as D (6 bases). Trimming left V 7 bases short and J 3 bases short, with 16 bases between. The CDR3 has 14 amino acids. In DNA form, the CDR3 reads TGTGCCAGCACCATTAGGAGGGTGGACTACGAGCAGTACTTC. It specifies CASTIRRVDYEQYF.

The rearrangement uses TRBV24-1 and TRBJ2-1; possible D gene TRBD1, 5 bases. Germline lookup yields CDR1 KGHDR and CDR2 SFDVKD. With 8 bases removed from V and 5 bases from J, the gap between germline ends came to 21 bases. CDR3 length equals 16 residues. The DNA for the CDR3 is TGTGCCACCACCAGCAGTAGGGGTTATAGTGACAATGAGCAGTTCTTC. Translating gives CATTSSRGYSDNEQFF.

This clonotype was seen repeatedly, ten times or more. The chain recombines TRBV5-4 with TRBJ2-7, with D tentatively TRBD2 (6 bases). Trimming cost V 4 bases and J 4 bases, with 15 bases left between them. Germline lookup yields CDR1 SGHNT and CDR2 YYREEE (reference sequence). This CDR3 region has 14 residues. In DNA form, the CDR3 reads TGTGCCAGCAGCACTCCGGGAGCACGTTACGAGCAGTACTTC. Its translation is CASSTPGARYEQYF. The entire variable domain, with the rest obtained from reference TRBV5-4 and TRBJ2-7, is as follows: ETGVTQSPTHLIKTRGQQVTLRCSSQSGHNTVSWYQQALGQGPQFIFQYYREEENGRGNFPPRFSGLQFPNYSSELNVNALELDDSALYLCASSTPGARYEQYFGPGTRLTVT.